This T cell receptor beta chain was retrieved from a study of Graves' ophthalmopathy and Graves' hyperthyroidism. At the level of the study: Peripheral blood was gathered at first diagnosis, ahead of any treatment whatsoever.

The CDR3 contains 15 residues. Germline V gives CDR1 SNHLY, CDR2 FYNNEI. This clonotype showed up many times. Antigen specificity is unknown. Germline and junction disagree at one end, which may indicate a read error. General study results and limits: Ophthalmopathy versus stable hyperthyroidism: 13-signature model gave less than 90% sensitivity, roughly 81% specificity.

Transcripts of RNA were the source for amplifying TCR beta CDR3 regions. First-round RT-PCR with HTBI primers preceded a second-round multiplex PCR. TCRdb re-called the multiplex PCR reads with MiXCR, one entry per CDR3 protein. This sample yields about 700,000 distinct CDR3 sequences, of which roughly 41% are seen a single time; roughly 3% belongs to the top ten. The TCR comes from an adult man with Graves' ophthalmopathy. The genes are TRBV2 and TRBJ2-6; no reliable D call. Sequencing was done on a sample of peripheral blood. The CDR3 bases are TGTGCCAGCAGTGAGGAGAGCTCTGGGACCAACGTCCTGACTTTC. This codes for CASSEESSGTNVLTF.